The 16 T cell receptor beta chains below all came from one sample that was sequenced in a study of blood T cells in healthy people across ages. Primed by a sample-barcoded 5' primer and a J-beta primer mix, a second PCR proceeded for roughly 7 to 12 cycles. TCRdb reprocessed the 5' RACE reads with MiXCR, giving one entry per CDR3 protein. This table has fewer than 750,000 distinct CDR3 sequences, 40% to 65% appearing once. Specimen: blood. The receptors were sampled from a woman older than 75 in good health.

In its sample, this clonotype was seen once. The CDR3 loop is CASSSGTILYNEQFF. The CDR3 DNA reads as TGTGCCAGCAGCTCCGGGACAATCCTCTACAATGAGCAGTTCTTC. The chain combines TRBV7-2 with TRBJ2-1; weak D call: TRBD1 (6 bases). V lost 4 bases and J 3 bases, leaving 13 bases between the germline ends. CDR3 length: 15 residues. The germline gives CDR1 SGHTA, CDR2 FQGNSA.

Regarding this clonotype: Since a much larger clone is just one base distant, this may be a read error. The J gene is TRBJ1-4, the V gene TRBV15, with D uncertain. There are 16 residues in the CDR3. CDR1 LNHNV and CDR2 YYDKDF come from the germline V gene (reference sequence). The CDR3 sequence: CATSTLTASSNGKLFF. DNA of the CDR3: TGTGCCACCAGCACCCTAACAGCTTCTTCTAATGGAAAACTGTTTTTT.

Only a few counts were recorded for this clonotype. The chain joins TRBV28 to TRBJ2-7; D is perhaps TRBD2 (5 bases). Germline V lookup: CDR1 MDHEN, CDR2 SYDVKM. The V and J ends lost 2 bases and 3 bases respectively, with 11 bases between them. The CDR3 extends over 14 amino acids. The CDR3 loop reads CASSLRGRIYEQYF. For the CDR3, the DNA is TGTGCCAGCAGTTTACGAGGGCGGATCTACGAGCAGTACTTC.

This clonotype appeared many times. V usage is TRBV20-1 and J usage is TRBJ2-3, with D perhaps being TRBD1 or TRBD2 (5 bases each). Germline V CDR1 and CDR2: DFQATT, SNEGSKA (reference sequence). Trimming removed 0 bases from V and 7 bases from J, with 11 bases in between. The CDR3 totals 13 residues. This CDR3 reads CSARDLGEHTQYF. DNA of the CDR3: TGCAGTGCTAGAGACCTGGGGGAGCATACGCAGTATTTT.

The rearrangement joins TRBV4-1 to TRBJ1-2; D call uncertain. The V gene's germline CDR1 is MGHRA and CDR2 YSYEKL. V dropped 4 bases and J dropped 1 base, with 10 bases sitting between them. The CDR3 is made up of 14 amino acids. The CDR3 loop reads CASSRRAVNYGYTF. The CDR3 coding sequence is TGCGCCAGCAGCCGCCGGGCTGTTAACTATGGCTACACCTTC.

As for this clonotype: A read error is possible here, since a much larger clone lies one base away. The J gene is TRBJ2-5, the V gene TRBV3-1; 9 nucleotides align to TRBD2. J gave up 1 base and V 0 bases, and 12 bases lay outside the gene matches. Looked up from germline, CDR1 is LGHDT and CDR2 is YNNKEL (reference sequence). CDR3 length equals 19 residues. This CDR3 reads CASSQDPRPSGDIQETQYF. Here the CDR3 DNA reads TGTGCCAGCAGCCAAGATCCTCGGCCTAGCGGGGACATCCAAGAGACCCAGTACTTC.

The sample holds many counts of this clonotype. The J gene is TRBJ2-7, the V gene TRBV7-9; D gene ambiguous. This CDR3 is built from 12 residues. Per germline, CDR1 SEHNR and CDR2 FQNEAQ (reference sequence). V was clipped by 5 bases and J by 2 bases, with 7 bases between them. The CDR3 DNA is TGTGCCAGCAGCCCAATGACCTACGAGCAGTACTTC. As protein: CASSPMTYEQYF.

This clonotype was observed a single time. This rearrangement joins TRBV7-9 to TRBJ1-3, with a possible D match to TRBD1 (5 bases). Per germline, CDR1 SEHNR and CDR2 FQNEAQ (reference sequence). V was trimmed by 8 bases and J by 8 bases, leaving 25 bases between them. The CDR3 covers 16 residues. DNA for the CDR3: TGTGCCAGCGGCCGAGGGAAGCTTCAGGGTGCGGACACCATATATTTT. Its translation is CASGRGKLQGADTIYF.

This clonotype was counted many times. The J gene is TRBJ2-1, the V gene TRBV20-1; D gene unclear. The CDR3 covers 10 residues. V was shortened by 0 bases and J by 9 bases, with 3 bases between the two germline ends. Germline assignment: CDR1 DFQATT and CDR2 SNEGSKA (reference sequence). Here the CDR3 DNA reads TGCAGTGCTAGAGATACTGAGCAGTTCTTC. Encoded protein: CSARDTEQFF.

In its sample, this clonotype was seen many times. The chain couples TRBV4-1 to TRBJ2-7; 7 bases line up with TRBD1. With V trimmed by 2 bases and J by 6 bases, 10 bases remained unmatched. Germline CDR1 MGHRA, CDR2 YSYEKL. There are 15 residues in the CDR3. In nucleotides, the CDR3 is TGCGCCAGCAGCCAATTTCCAGGGACAGTTTCCGAGCAGTACTTC. It is translated as CASSQFPGTVSEQYF.

Ten or more counts support this clonotype. This rearrangement joins TRBV5-1 to TRBJ2-1; D gene uncertain. CDR1 SGHRS and CDR2 YFSETQ come from the germline V gene. This CDR3 has 12 amino acids. V dropped 0 bases and J dropped 12 bases, with 10 bases sitting between them. CDR3 sequence: CASSLDRFGQFF. The CDR3 DNA reads as TGCGCCAGCAGCTTGGACCGTTTTGGGCAGTTCTTC. Drawing the rest from reference TRBV5-1 and TRBJ2-1, the complete variable domain is KAGVTQTPRYLIKTRGQQVTLSCSPISGHRSVSWYQQTPGQGLQFLFEYFSETQRNKGNFPGRFSGRQFSNSRSEMNVSTLELGDSALYLCASSLDRFGQFFGPGTRLTVL.

CDR3 in amino acids: CASSNNDTGGDGYTF. CDR3 sequence (DNA): TGTGCCAGCAGCAACAATGACACAGGGGGCGATGGCTACACCTTC. This chain uses TRBV21-1 with TRBJ1-2; the DNA was not compared with TRBD1, the D call given in the table. TRBV21-1 has pseudogene status. CDR3 length: 15 residues.

In regard to this clonotype: One junction end does not reproduce the germline sequence, and a read error may be involved. The V and J genes are TRBV4-1 and TRBJ2-2; 9 nucleotides line up with TRBD1. This CDR3 has 15 residues. Germline CDR1 and CDR2: MGHRA and YSYEKL. This CDR3 is CASSNRGLNTGKLFF. For the CDR3, the DNA is TGCGCCAGCAGCAACAGGGGGCTGAACACCGGGAAGCTGTTTTTT.

The chain carries TRBV5-4 and TRBJ2-1; 7 bases agree with TRBD1. CDR1 is SGHNT, CDR2 YYREEE, per germline (reference sequence). CDR3 length: 15 residues. V was clipped by 1 base and J by 10 bases; unmatched bases: 11. CDR3 nucleotides: TGTGCCAGCAGCTTGCCGAGACAGGGAGTCAAGGAGCAGTTCTTC. It yields the protein CASSLPRQGVKEQFF.

This clonotype was picked up many times. The chain has TRBV3-1 and TRBJ2-3; D perhaps matches TRBD2 (6 bases). The germline gives CDR1 LGHDT, CDR2 YNNKEL (reference sequence). CDR3 length: 14 amino acids. The V and J ends lost 2 bases and 8 bases respectively, with 14 bases between them. This chain's CDR3 is CASSQTGGIATQYF. The DNA for the CDR3 is TGTGCCAGCAGCCAAACCGGGGGAATTGCTACGCAGTATTTT.

The chain employs TRBV7-2 and TRBJ2-6, with 9 bases that match TRBD1. Germline CDR1 SGHTA, CDR2 FQGNSA. The junction had 4 bases not matched to a gene; V was cut back by 5 bases and J by 2 bases. The CDR3 covers 16 residues. CDR3 amino acids: CASSTTGGTGANVLTF. CDR3 DNA sequence: TGTGCCAGCAGCACAACAGGGGGCACTGGGGCCAACGTCCTGACTTTC.